These 4 T cell receptor beta chains came from one sample sequenced in a study of T cell repertoires in cytomegalovirus infection. These receptors' antigens are unknown. From the reads, TCRdb called clonotypes with MiXCR, one entry per CDR3 protein. Of hundreds of thousands of distinct CDR3 sequences listed, approximately 32% are singletons. The material was cultured PBMCs, obtained from culture after CMV antigen stimulation. The receptor set was obtained from a human donor in good health (CMV status not recorded). Some clones in this sample may be carry-over from other donors' samples.

In its sample, this clonotype was seen a few times. The gene calls are TRBV5-4 and TRBJ2-3; D perhaps matches TRBD1 (6 bases). Looked up from germline, CDR1 is SGHNT and CDR2 is YYREEE (reference sequence). The CDR3 has 15 amino acids. Trimming left V 0 bases short and J 2 bases short, with 10 bases between. The CDR3 sequence: CASSLAGVDTDTQYF. In DNA, the CDR3 is TGTGCCAGCAGCTTGGCAGGGGTCGACACAGATACGCAGTATTTT.

V gene TRBV4-1 combines with J gene TRBJ1-2; TRBD1 is a possible D gene (5 bases). Between the trimmed V and J ends, which lost 1 base and 6 bases, there was a span of 15 bases. The CDR3 runs to 15 residues. Germline V gene data show CDR1 as MGHRA and CDR2 as YSYEKL. Here the CDR3 reads CASSQGTRVGDGYTF. The CDR3 DNA sequence: TGCGCCAGCAGCCAAGGAACCAGGGTGGGAGATGGCTACACCTTC.

This clonotype has only a few counts. The chain has TRBV12-3 or TRBV12-4 and TRBJ2-1; TRBD2 matches 8 bases. V dropped 6 bases and J dropped 8; count of bases not matched to a gene: 9. CDR3 length equals 14 residues. The CDR3, as DNA: TGTGCCAGCAGGACTAGCGCCTCACCCTATGAGCAGTTCTTC. Protein: CASRTSASPYEQFF.

This clonotype was seen just once. J is TRBJ2-5 and V is TRBV10-3, with TRBD2 matching 11 bases. V dropped 4 bases and J dropped 2; count of bases not matched to a gene: 3. The CDR3 is 15 residues long. Looked up from germline, CDR1 is ENHRY and CDR2 is SYGVKD. Written as DNA, the CDR3 is TGTGCCATCAGTGTGGTAGCGGGAGGGCAAGAGACCCAGTACTTC. Translated, it gives CAISVVAGGQETQYF.